The 30 T cell receptor beta chains below come from one sample, sequenced in a study of response to subunit inactivated influenza vaccine. TCRdb re-derived calls from the RT-PCR reads in MiXCR, one entry per CDR3 protein. The profile covers roughly 460,000 distinct CDR3 sequences, with over 9.5% appearing a single time and less than 15% taken by the ten largest. The sequenced sample was PBMCs from blood, obtained more than 35 days after vaccination. Receptor source: a man in his fifties who received an inactivated influenza vaccine.

This clonotype occurred a few times. The chain links TRBV15 to TRBJ2-2; D ambiguous. The germline V gene has CDR1 LNHNV and CDR2 YYDKDF (reference sequence). Trimming took 1 base from V and 4 from J, leaving 10 bases between them. This CDR3 comprises 15 residues. The CDR3: CATSRARPGTGELFF. In DNA, the CDR3 is TGTGCCACCAGCAGAGCCAGACCAGGCACCGGGGAGCTGTTTTTT.

There are a few counts of this clonotype. This rearrangement joins TRBV6-1 to TRBJ1-5; D may be TRBD1 (6 bases). Germline CDR1 is MNHNS and CDR2 is SASEGT. This CDR3 contains 13 residues. V lost 7 bases and J 3 bases, leaving 10 bases between the germline ends. The CDR3 sequence: CASKTGSNQPQHF. In nucleotides, the CDR3 is TGTGCCAGCAAAACAGGGTCCAATCAGCCCCAGCATTTT.

The chain joins TRBV2 to TRBJ1-1; D is uncertain. Germline lookup yields CDR1 SNHLY and CDR2 FYNNEI. V was clipped by 3 bases and J by 4 bases, with 15 bases between them. The CDR3 runs 15 residues. In nucleotides, the CDR3 is TGTGCCAGCAGTGATCTGGGATCTGGGCTCACTGAAGCTTTCTTT. Translation: CASSDLGSGLTEAFF.

This rearrangement joins TRBV20-1 to TRBJ2-1; TRBD2 matches at 11 bases. Germline loops: CDR1 DFQATT, CDR2 SNEGSKA (reference sequence). There are 16 residues in the CDR3. Germline trimming cut 0 bases from V and 5 bases from J; bases unmatched to any gene: 6. The CDR3 coding sequence is TGCAGTGCTAGAGATAACGGACTAGCGGGCAACAATGAGCAGTTCTTC. Translated: CSARDNGLAGNNEQFF.

The V gene is TRBV11-2, the J gene TRBJ2-3; no clear D. CDR1 SGHAT and CDR2 FQNNGV come from the germline V gene. The CDR3 spans 17 residues. Trimming pared 5 bases from V and 2 bases from J, leaving 20 bases between. CDR3 loop: CASSPDAPHKNTDTQYF. The CDR3 DNA sequence: TGTGCCAGCAGCCCCGACGCCCCCCACAAGAACACAGATACGCAGTATTTT.

In its sample, this clonotype was seen many times. V and J are TRBV20-1 and TRBJ2-7; D possibly corresponds to TRBD2 (6 bases). Looked up from germline, CDR1 is DFQATT and CDR2 is SNEGSKA (reference sequence). V was shortened by 6 bases and J by 3 bases, with 15 bases between the two germline ends. The CDR3 runs 13 residues. The CDR3: CSATHSGYYEQYF. The CDR3 nucleotides are TGCAGTGCAACCCATAGCGGTTACTACGAGCAGTACTTC.

This clonotype was observed a few times. The gene calls are TRBV11-2 and TRBJ2-3; D may correspond to TRBD1 or TRBD2 (6 bases each). This CDR3 is 16 amino acids long. CDR1 and CDR2 from the germline V gene are SGHAT and FQNNGV. With 1 base removed from V and 7 bases from J, the gap between germline ends came to 18 bases. The DNA of the CDR3 is TGTGCCAGCAGCTTAGGGTTGGGGGGCCCAATTCATACGCAGTATTTT. It is translated as CASSLGLGGPIHTQYF.

This clonotype has only a few counts. The V gene is TRBV5-5, the J gene TRBJ2-1; D may be TRBD2 (6 bases). V lost 4 bases and J lost 5, with 10 bases in between. The CDR3 spans 13 residues. Germline loops: CDR1 SGHKS, CDR2 YYEKEE (reference sequence). The CDR3 sequence: CASSKGGDNEQFF. CDR3 nucleotide sequence: TGTGCCAGCAGCAAAGGCGGGGACAATGAGCAGTTCTTC.

This clonotype showed up many times. This chain's CDR3 is CSAPGTSGGLAKNIQYF. The DNA of the CDR3 is TGCAGTGCTCCCGGGACTAGCGGGGGGCTAGCCAAAAACATTCAGTACTTC. The rearrangement links TRBV20-1 to TRBJ2-4; 15 bases are shared with TRBD2. The ends lost 5 bases at V and 0 bases at J; junction bases unmatched: 5. This CDR3 is 17 amino acids long. Germline assignment: CDR1 DFQATT and CDR2 SNEGSKA (reference sequence).

This clonotype has at least ten counts. The chain joins TRBV25-1 to TRBJ2-1, with a tentative D call TRBD2 (5 bases). V was trimmed by 0 bases and J by 6 bases, leaving 12 bases between them. CDR3 length equals 15 residues. CDR1 is MGHDK and CDR2 is SYGVNS in the germline V gene. DNA for the CDR3: TGTGCCAGCAGTGAATATGGGCTAGCAGGCAATGAGCAGTTCTTC. It encodes CASSEYGLAGNEQFF. Full variable domain (rest looked up from reference TRBV25-1 and TRBJ2-1): EADIYQTPRYLVIGTGKKITLECSQTMGHDKMYWYQQDPGMELHLIHYSYGVNSTEKGDLSSESTVSRIRTEHFPLTLESARPSHTSQYLCASSEYGLAGNEQFFGPGTRLTVL.

The rearrangement uses TRBV7-6 and TRBJ1-1; TRBD1 matches at 8 bases. The V gene end was trimmed by 5 bases and the J gene end by 2 bases; junction bases not matched to a gene: 13. The CDR3 has 17 amino acids. Per the germline V gene, CDR1 is SGHVS and CDR2 is FNYEAQ. CDR3 in amino acids: CASSDTGTGPYNTEAFF. The CDR3 DNA sequence: TGTGCCAGCAGCGACACCGGGACAGGTCCGTATAACACTGAAGCTTTCTTT.

The chain has TRBV6-5 and TRBJ2-3, with 11 bases lining up with TRBD1. CDR3 length: 17 residues. V was pared by 0 bases and J by 5 bases, with 7 bases of the junction left unmatched. Germline CDR1 is MNHEY and CDR2 is SVGAGI. CDR3 nucleotide sequence: TGTGCCAGCAGTTACTCCGGGACAGGGGGAGGAGTAGATACGCAGTATTTT. Its translation is CASSYSGTGGGVDTQYF.

This clonotype was counted at least ten times. This chain connects TRBV29-1 to TRBJ2-1, with 7 nucleotides matching TRBD1. V shed 5 bases and J 0 bases; nucleotides not matched to a gene: 7. This CDR3 region has 15 residues. CDR1 SQVTM and CDR2 ANQGSEA come from the germline V gene. CDR3 sequence reads: CSVPTGVSSYNEQFF. The CDR3, as DNA: TGCAGCGTTCCCACAGGGGTGAGCTCCTACAATGAGCAGTTCTTC.

The V gene is TRBV5-6, the J gene TRBJ1-2, with TRBD1 matching over 8 bases. Germline V lookup: CDR1 SGHDT, CDR2 YYEEEE. J was trimmed by 11 bases and V by 1 base; bases with no gene match: 16. The CDR3 covers 16 residues. CDR3: CASSLWGTGDPLGYTF. CDR3 bases: TGTGCCAGCAGCTTGTGGGGGACAGGCGACCCCCTTGGTTACACCTTC. Based on the CDR3 plus reference TRBV5-6 and TRBJ1-2, the full variable domain is DAGVTQSPTHLIKTRGQQVTLRCSPKSGHDTVSWYQQALGQGPQFIFQYYEEEERQRGNFPDRFSGHQFPNYSSELNVNALLLGDSALYLCASSLWGTGDPLGYTFGSGTRLTVV.

This clonotype was found a few times. This sequence joins TRBV7-9 and TRBJ2-5; D is uncertain. The CDR3 is 15 residues long. V lost 5 bases to trimming and J lost 5 bases, with 18 bases between them. From germline, CDR1 is SEHNR and CDR2 FQNEAQ (reference sequence). The CDR3 spells CASSRVWKPWETQYF. The CDR3 nucleotides are TGTGCCAGCAGCCGCGTATGGAAGCCCTGGGAGACCCAGTACTTC.

This clonotype has just a few counts. This rearrangement joins TRBV27 to TRBJ1-6; TRBD1 matches 7 bases. V lost 3 bases, J lost 8 bases, and 7 bases stayed unmatched. The germline CDR1 and CDR2 sequences are MNHEY and SMNVEV (reference sequence). This CDR3 has 15 residues. The CDR3 loop reads CASSLLTGLDSPLHF. In DNA, the CDR3 is TGTGCCAGCAGTTTGCTGACAGGGTTGGATTCACCCCTCCACTTT.

The chain links TRBV20-1 to TRBJ2-5; TRBD2 matches 9 bases. The junction had 3 bases not matched to a gene; V was cut back by 1 base and J by 3 bases. Germline-derived CDR1 and CDR2 are DFQATT and SNEGSKA (reference sequence). The CDR3 totals 14 residues. This CDR3 reads CSARGASGEETQYF. The CDR3 nucleotides are TGCAGTGCTAGAGGGGCTAGCGGGGAAGAGACCCAGTACTTC.

The chain combines TRBV7-8 with TRBJ2-7; TRBD1 aligns across 7 bases. This CDR3 has 16 residues. The V and J ends lost 3 bases and 1 base, in that order; junction bases with no gene match: 9. The germline V gene encodes CDR1 SGHVS and CDR2 FQNEAQ. The CDR3: CASSFDRESTSYEQYF. CDR3 sequence (DNA): TGTGCCAGCAGCTTCGACAGGGAATCGACATCCTACGAGCAGTACTTC.

This clonotype has more than one count but fewer than ten. The gene calls are TRBV18 and TRBJ2-1, with D possibly being TRBD1 (5 bases). The germline gives CDR1 KGHSH, CDR2 LQKENI. The CDR3 runs to 14 residues. Trimming shortened V by 3 bases and J by 0 bases, and 6 bases separated the two germline ends. The CDR3 loop is CASSPTDSYNEQFF. In DNA form, the CDR3 reads TGTGCCAGCTCACCGACAGACTCCTACAATGAGCAGTTCTTC.

The rearrangement joins TRBV20-1 to TRBJ2-7; 8 bases map to TRBD1. V lost 6 bases and J lost 3; bases outside the gene matches: 4. Germline values: CDR1 DFQATT, CDR2 SNEGSKA (reference sequence). This CDR3 has 12 residues. CDR3 DNA sequence: TGCAGTGCCCGTGACAGGGGCTACGAGCAGTACTTC. It specifies CSARDRGYEQYF.

The chain uses TRBV12-3 or TRBV12-4 and TRBJ1-5, with a weak D call TRBD1 (5 bases). Trimming stripped 4 bases from V and 7 bases from J, with 17 bases between. The CDR3 is 15 residues long. The CDR3 reads CASSSPGQGRQPQHF. The CDR3 nucleotides are TGTGCCAGCAGTTCCCCCGGGCAGGGACGACAGCCCCAGCATTTT.

The CDR3 DNA reads TGTGCCAGCAGTCTTCCCGGACAGTCTAGCACAGATACGCAGTATTTT. Translated, it gives CASSLPGQSSTDTQYF. This chain connects TRBV2 to TRBJ2-3; perhaps TRBD1 as D (6 bases). From germline, CDR1 is SNHLY and CDR2 FYNNEI. The CDR3 runs to 16 residues. The ends were cut back, 5 bases at V and 0 bases at J, with 15 bases in the middle. The full variable domain, in which reference TRBV2 and TRBJ2-3 provide the parts outside the CDR3, is EPEVTQTPSHQVTQMGQEVILRCVPISNHLYFYWYRQILGQKVEFLVSFYNNEISEKSEIFDDQFSVERPDGSNFTLKIRSTKLEDSAMYFCASSLPGQSSTDTQYFGPGTRLTVL.

Only a few counts were recorded for this clonotype. The chain carries TRBV20-1 and TRBJ1-4, with 8 bases that match TRBD1. The trim removed 1 base at V and 0 bases at J, leaving 1 base unmatched. The CDR3 spans 15 residues. Germline-derived CDR1 and CDR2 are DFQATT and SNEGSKA (reference sequence). The CDR3 loop is CSARAGGSTNEKLFF. The CDR3 coding sequence is TGCAGTGCTAGAGCAGGGGGCTCAACTAATGAAAAACTGTTTTTT.

This chain joins TRBV5-1 and TRBJ2-5, with D possibly matching TRBD2 (5 bases). V lost 4 bases and J 1 base, leaving 11 bases between the germline ends. The CDR3 covers 14 residues. Germline V CDR1 and CDR2: SGHRS, YFSETQ. This chain's CDR3 is CASSGGRGQETQYF. CDR3 nucleotides: TGCGCCAGCAGCGGCGGACGGGGCCAAGAGACCCAGTACTTC.

The V and J genes are TRBV3-1 and TRBJ2-1, with D uncertain. The V end was cut by 1 base, the J end by 12 bases, with 19 bases between. Germline V lookup: CDR1 LGHDT, CDR2 YNNKEL (reference sequence). This CDR3 has 15 residues. CDR3 coding DNA: TGTGCCAGCAGCCAAGCCCCCTTCTACGTCAACACGCAGTTCTTC. Its protein product is CASSQAPFYVNTQFF.

V gene TRBV3-1 combines with J gene TRBJ2-7, with 7 bases lining up with TRBD1. This CDR3 has 17 amino acids. Germline values: CDR1 LGHDT, CDR2 YNNKEL (reference sequence). V lost 0 bases, J lost 2 bases, and 10 bases stayed unmatched. CDR3 loop: CASSQDGATGRPYEQYF. The CDR3 nucleotides read TGTGCCAGCAGCCAAGACGGCGCGACAGGGAGACCCTACGAGCAGTACTTC.

The chain couples TRBV6-2 or TRBV6-3 to TRBJ2-3; no firm D call. Trimming removed 6 bases at V and 3 bases at J, with 10 bases between. CDR3 length: 13 residues. Germline V gene data show CDR1 as MNHEY and CDR2 as SVGEGT. CDR3 sequence: CASSNVITDTQYF. The CDR3 nucleotides read TGTGCCAGCAGCAACGTTATAACAGATACGCAGTATTTT.

This rearrangement joins TRBV5-1 to TRBJ1-2; 7 positions agree with TRBD1. J was trimmed by 0 bases and V by 1 base; bases with no gene match: 12. Germline V gene lookup returns CDR1 SGHRS and CDR2 YFSETQ. There are 18 residues in the CDR3. This CDR3 is CASSLSPGPGQTNYGYTF. CDR3 nucleotide sequence: TGCGCCAGCAGCTTGTCGCCCGGACCGGGACAGACTAACTATGGCTACACCTTC.

This rearrangement joins TRBV20-1 to TRBJ2-2; 12 nucleotides align to TRBD1. This CDR3 contains 16 residues. The trim removed 1 base at V and 7 bases at J, leaving 7 bases unmatched. Germline CDR1 DFQATT, CDR2 SNEGSKA (reference sequence). CDR3 loop: CSARALGTGGNGELFF. For the CDR3, the DNA is TGCAGTGCTAGAGCGTTAGGGACAGGGGGCAACGGGGAGCTGTTTTTT.

This clonotype was seen repeatedly, ten times or more. This chain connects TRBV7-2 to TRBJ2-3; no reliable D call. Trimming stripped 3 bases from V and 4 bases from J, with 11 bases between. The CDR3 is 14 amino acids. In germline, CDR1 is SGHTA, CDR2 FQGNSA. The CDR3 DNA sequence: TGTGCCAGCAGCTTTCGAGACATGTCAGATACGCAGTATTTT. Translating gives CASSFRDMSDTQYF. Full variable domain (rest looked up from reference TRBV7-2 and TRBJ2-3): GAGVSQSPSNKVTEKGKDVELRCDPISGHTALYWYRQSLGQGLEFLIYFQGNSAPDKSGLPSDRFSAERTGGSVSTLTIQRTQQEDSAVYLCASSFRDMSDTQYFGPGTRLTVL.